This T cell receptor (beta chain) was observed in a study of Graves' ophthalmopathy and Graves' hyperthyroidism. General study findings and limits: Blood also held most thyroid clonotypes expanded above 0.001 frequency.

People with hyperthyroidism were aged 18 to 65 and newly diagnosed, under 2 months' duration. Among the exclusions were patients with other autoimmune diseases, uncontrolled infections, pregnancy or lactation. Each diagnosis was determined on the basis of clinical symptoms, serum thyroxine, TRAb, thyroid ultrasound and orbital computed tomography. This clonotype occurred once. Its antigen is not identified. V lost 4 bases and J 3 bases, leaving 13 bases between the germline ends. Germline V gives CDR1 SGHAT, CDR2 FQNNGV. The CDR3 sequence is 15 residues long. The authors amplified TCR beta CDR3 regions from RNA transcripts. The first round was an RT-PCR with HTBI primers, and the second round was a multiplex PCR. TCRdb independently ran MiXCR on the multiplex PCR reads; one entry per CDR3 protein. The table includes about 620,000 distinct CDR3 sequences, about a fifth detected once.

The V gene is TRBV11-2, the J gene TRBJ1-3; TRBD1 might be the D (6 bases). Specimen: peripheral blood. The sequence came from a woman in her late teens or twenties with stable Graves' hyperthyroidism. Some clones in this sample may be carry-over from other donors' samples. The CDR3 region is CASSSQRGFGNTIYF. Here the CDR3 DNA reads TGTGCCAGCAGCTCCCAAAGGGGGTTTGGAAACACCATATATTTT.